This T cell receptor beta chain was captured by sequencing in a study of CD8 T cells in ankylosing spondylitis. Deletions cut 6 bases from V and 0 bases from J, with 20 bases between. Germline V gives CDR1 ENHRY, CDR2 SYGVKD. The CDR3 spans 17 residues. Libraries for TCR beta were made by quantitative 5'-RACE with molecular barcodes. Using its own MiXCR run on the 5' RACE reads, TCRdb lists one record per CDR3 protein. The sample consists of fewer than 400,000 distinct CDR3 sequences, under 15% of them appearing once. The clonotype was recovered from a male donor with ankylosing spondylitis or in good health (not recorded which). The sequenced sample was blood, either unsorted or a sorted T cell fraction (not recorded which). This chain joins TRBV10-3 and TRBJ1-2; D may be TRBD1 (5 bases). CDR3 in amino acids: CAISGGKEGATNYGYTF. The CDR3 DNA is TGTGCCATCAGCGGGGGGAAAGAGGGCGCGACTAACTATGGCTACACCTTC.